This passage covers 18 T cell receptor beta chains from one sample sequenced in a study of blood T cell repertoires in COVID-19. The protocol was immunoSEQ multiplex PCR, while the TCRdb copy is restricted to in-frame clones and leaves out a portion. The data contain some 250,000 clones, around nine tenths of them seen just once; the ten biggest clones take up roughly 5.6%. Sequencing was performed on peripheral blood. Every receptor here comes from a woman aged 60-70 years with COVID-19, enrolled during active disease.

The rearrangement links TRBV3-1 (or the pseudogene TRBV3-2) to TRBJ2-1; maybe TRBD1 (5 bases). Trimming took 8 bases from V and 6 from J, leaving 11 bases between them. The CDR3 runs 12 residues. Germline loops: CDR1 LGHDT, CDR2 YNNKEL (reference sequence). CDR3 nucleotide sequence: TGTGCCAGCGGCAGGGCTGCCAATGAGCAGTTCTTC. This translates into CASGRAANEQFF.

This chain uses TRBV30 with TRBJ2-2, with 9 bases that match TRBD1. In germline, CDR1 is GTSNPN, CDR2 SVGIG (reference sequence). V lost 3 bases to trimming and J lost 2 bases; unmatched junction nucleotides: 1. CDR3 length: 14 residues. In DNA form, the CDR3 reads TGTGCCTGGAGGGGACAGGGTAACACCGGGGAGCTGTTTTTT. It translates to CAWRGQGNTGELFF.

This clone was found once. This chain connects TRBV28 to TRBJ1-6, with D tentatively TRBD1 (6 bases). CDR3 length: 17 amino acids. The V end was cut by 3 bases, the J end by 2 bases, with 14 bases between. Per the germline V gene, CDR1 is MDHEN and CDR2 is SYDVKM. CDR3 bases: TGTGCCAGCAGTTTGGGGACAACAGCTCCCTATAATTCACCCCTCCACTTT. It codes for CASSLGTTAPYNSPLHF.

The rearrangement joins TRBV25-1 to TRBJ2-5, with 7 bases identical to TRBD1. Germline assignment: CDR1 MGHDK and CDR2 SYGVNS. V was pared by 6 bases and J by 8 bases, with 12 bases of the junction left unmatched. The CDR3 is 14 amino acids. The CDR3 here is CASSTTGAQATQYF. The DNA of the CDR3 is TGTGCCAGCAGCACCACAGGGGCCCAAGCTACCCAGTACTTC.

This chain links TRBV5-1 with TRBJ1-1; TRBD1 matches at 7 bases. The ends lost 4 bases at V and 3 bases at J; junction bases unmatched: 9. CDR1 and CDR2 from the germline V gene are SGHRS and YFSETQ. The CDR3 is 15 residues long. The chain's CDR3 is CASSQTDRVYTEAFF. The DNA of the CDR3 is TGCGCCAGCAGCCAGACCGACAGGGTTTACACTGAAGCTTTCTTT.

V usage is TRBV29-1 and J usage is TRBJ2-1; 7 bases agree with TRBD2. The junction had 16 bases not matched to a gene; V was cut back by 5 bases and J by 9 bases. The CDR3 loop spans 15 amino acids. The germline CDR1 and CDR2 sequences are SQVTM and ANQGSEA. In DNA, the CDR3 is TGCAGCGTTTCCTCCCTAAGCGGGAAACGGGGTGAGCAGTTCTTC. Encoded protein: CSVSSLSGKRGEQFF.

The chain employs TRBV27 and TRBJ1-5, with a tentative D call TRBD1 (6 bases). The V end lost 0 bases, the J end lost 7 bases, and 13 bases lay between the germline ends. This CDR3 has 15 amino acids. Germline-derived CDR1 and CDR2 are MNHEY and SMNVEV (reference sequence). The CDR3 region has the DNA TGTGCCAGCAGTTTATCGGGCGGGGGCGGGCAGCCCCAGCATTTT. Protein: CASSLSGGGGQPQHF.

In nucleotides, the CDR3 is TGTGCCTGGCGGTTGGGGGCGAATCAGCCCCAGCATTTT. This encodes CAWRLGANQPQHF. This chain uses TRBV30 with TRBJ1-5; maybe TRBD1 (6 bases). The CDR3 length is 13 residues. V gave up 5 bases and J gave up 4 bases, with 12 bases separating them. Germline V gene lookup returns CDR1 GTSNPN and CDR2 SVGIG (reference sequence).

This clone was observed once. The genes are TRBV28 and TRBJ1-1, with 8 nucleotides matching TRBD1. Germline V gene lookup returns CDR1 MDHEN and CDR2 SYDVKM. V lost 6 bases, J lost 4 bases, and 7 bases stayed unmatched. This CDR3 is built from 14 residues. CDR3 residues: CASSRIQGATEAFF. CDR3 nucleotides: TGTGCCAGCAGCCGAATTCAGGGGGCCACTGAAGCTTTCTTT.

V is TRBV24-1 and J is TRBJ2-1, with 10 bases identical to TRBD1. This CDR3 region has 12 residues. The V gene's germline CDR1 is KGHDR and CDR2 SFDVKD. V lost 6 bases, J lost 9 bases, and 1 base stayed unmatched. The CDR3 reads CATSRTGGEQFF. CDR3 DNA: TGTGCCACCAGTAGGACAGGGGGTGAGCAGTTCTTC.

This clone appeared a single time. V is TRBV12-3 or TRBV12-4 and J is TRBJ1-1; D gene unclear. The CDR3 totals 13 residues. V lost 2 bases and J 9 bases, leaving 13 bases between the germline ends. The CDR3 DNA sequence: TGTGCCAGCAGTTTAATTAGTGGAGGTCAAGCTTTCTTT. Its protein is CASSLISGGQAFF.

The gene calls are TRBV28 and TRBJ1-1; 9 bases line up with TRBD1. The CDR3 spans 13 residues. The ends lost 5 bases at V and 5 bases at J; junction bases unmatched: 3. CDR1 MDHEN and CDR2 SYDVKM come from the germline V gene. For the CDR3, the DNA is TGTGCCAGCAGTGGACAGGGGTTTACTGAAGCTTTCTTT. Amino acids: CASSGQGFTEAFF.

The chain combines TRBV6-2 or TRBV6-3 with TRBJ2-1; 10 nucleotides agree with TRBD2. The CDR3 is made up of 15 amino acids. Germline V gene data show CDR1 as MNHEY and CDR2 as SVGEGT. Losses at the gene ends were 5 bases for V and 4 bases for J; bases not matched to a gene: 5. The CDR3 coding sequence is TGTGCCAGCAGTCGCCGGACTAGCGGATACAATGAGCAGTTCTTC. Amino acids: CASSRRTSGYNEQFF.

The V call is TRBV30, the J call TRBJ2-1; the match to TRBD2 covers 16 bases. The CDR3 is made up of 21 amino acids. The germline gives CDR1 GTSNPN, CDR2 SVGIG (reference sequence). V lost 3 bases, J lost 7 bases, and 21 bases stayed unmatched. The CDR3 DNA is TGTGCCTGGAGAGCATTTCCGGGGACTAGCGGGAGGGCCATTTCGGAAAATGAGCAGTTCTTC. This translates into CAWRAFPGTSGRAISENEQFF.

The chain uses TRBV19 and TRBJ2-3; 8 bases agree with TRBD2. The V segment lost 7 bases and the J segment 6 bases; nucleotides outside the gene matches: 6. Germline-derived CDR1 and CDR2 are LNHDA and SQIVND (reference sequence). This CDR3 spans 13 amino acids. CDR3 coding DNA: TGTGCCAGTACCCAGCGGGGGAGGGATACGCAGTATTTT. This translates into CASTQRGRDTQYF.

This clone was detected a few times. The rearrangement uses TRBV19 and TRBJ1-1; no clear D gene. Germline CDR1 LNHDA, CDR2 SQIVND (reference sequence). Trimming removed 4 bases at V and 4 bases at J, with 19 bases between. This CDR3 has 16 amino acids. CDR3 amino acids: CASSTPPRGLGTEAFF. The CDR3 DNA sequence: TGTGCCAGTAGTACCCCCCCGCGGGGTCTGGGCACTGAAGCTTTCTTT.

This rearrangement joins TRBV19 to TRBJ1-1; the D is unclear. The germline V gene has CDR1 LNHDA and CDR2 SQIVND (reference sequence). CDR3 length: 14 amino acids. V was trimmed by 4 bases and J by 0 bases, leaving 9 bases between them. For the CDR3, the DNA is TGTGCCAGTAGTAGAGGGCAGCTGAACACTGAAGCTTTCTTT. Encoded protein: CASSRGQLNTEAFF.

This clone was seen a few times. J is TRBJ2-3 and V is TRBV4-2; 10 bases agree with TRBD2. Losses at the gene ends were 6 bases for V and 6 bases for J; bases not matched to a gene: 9. Germline V gene lookup returns CDR1 LGHNA and CDR2 YNFKEQ. The CDR3 runs to 15 residues. As DNA, the CDR3 is TGTGCCAGCAGGCAGCGGGAGGGCGTTCGGGATACGCAGTATTTT. Translated, it gives CASRQREGVRDTQYF.